This T cell receptor beta chain was identified during a study of T cells in tumors after PD-1 blockade. Study-wide results and limits: Peripheral recruitment is suggested, as some novel exhausted tumor clones were in pre-treatment blood.

The data were produced by immunoSEQ multiplex PCR, yet TCRdb's version contains in-frame clones alone and is incomplete. The sample includes 12,000 to 15,000 clones, 65% to 70% of them seen just once. For this clone: Its antigen remains unidentified.

CDR1 and CDR2 (germline): SNHLY, FYNNEI. The CDR3 totals 17 residues. The V end lost 1 base, the J end lost 1 base, and 14 bases lay between the germline ends. This chain links TRBV2 with TRBJ2-4; D is perhaps TRBD2 (6 bases). The sample was tumor tissue, taken after anti-PD-1 treatment. This TCR was sampled from a human donor with cutaneous squamous cell carcinoma. CDR3 residues: CASSEGRGYEAKNIQYF. CDR3 DNA sequence: TGTGCCAGCAGTGAAGGCCGGGGGTACGAGGCCAAAAACATTCAGTACTTC.